The rows below give T cell receptor beta chains drawn from one sample of a study of response to subunit inactivated influenza vaccine. From the RT-PCR reads, TCRdb called clonotypes with MiXCR, one entry per CDR3 protein. There are 500,000 to 550,000 distinct CDR3 sequences in the sample; 7.5% to 8.5% occur only once, and approximately 13% lies in the top ten. This specimen was PBMCs from blood, taken roughly 24 months after vaccination. The receptors were sampled from a man in his fifties or sixties who received an inactivated influenza vaccine. Each CDR3 is given with its conserved first and last residue. Fields, in order: D gene, clone size, V gene, CDR3 length, J gene, CDR3 DNA, CDR3 protein. The D gene is left open where the match is weak. Size is omitted from some rows. Given values are once, few, many or a class for expanded clones.

D gene: .
clone size: .
V gene: TRBV6-4
CDR3 length: 14
J gene: TRBJ2-3
CDR3 DNA: TGTGCCAGCAGTAGGGACTCCCCGTCAGATACGCAGTATTTT
CDR3 protein: CASSRDSPSDTQYF

D gene: .
clone size: many
V gene: TRBV7-9
CDR3 length: 16
J gene: TRBJ1-4
CDR3 DNA: TGTGCCAGCAGTCCGAGCCGACCGGGGAATGGTGAAAAACTGTTTTTT
CDR3 protein: CASSPSRPGNGEKLFF

D gene: TRBD2
clone size: .
V gene: TRBV20-1
CDR3 length: 15
J gene: TRBJ2-1
CDR3 DNA: TGCAGTGCTCTCAGAGGGGGGACTAGCTCCAATGAGCAGTTCTTC
CDR3 protein: CSALRGGTSSNEQFF

D gene: .
clone size: many
V gene: TRBV3-1
CDR3 length: 15
J gene: TRBJ1-1
CDR3 DNA: TGTGCCAGCAGCCAACAGGGAAGGGGGAACACTGAAGCTTTCTTT
CDR3 protein: CASSQQGRGNTEAFF

D gene: TRBD1
clone size: .
V gene: TRBV7-7
CDR3 length: 16
J gene: TRBJ2-2
CDR3 DNA: TGTGCCAGCAGCCCAAGTCCCGGACAGGGCACCGGGGAGCTGTTTTTT
CDR3 protein: CASSPSPGQGTGELFF

D gene: .
clone size: .
V gene: TRBV6-2/TRBV6-3
CDR3 length: 15
J gene: TRBJ2-1
CDR3 DNA: TGTGCCAGCAGTTACACCCAGCGGGTATACAATGAGCAGTTCTTC
CDR3 protein: CASSYTQRVYNEQFF

D gene: TRBD2
clone size: .
V gene: TRBV6-5
CDR3 length: 16
J gene: TRBJ2-1
CDR3 DNA: TGTGCCAGCAGTTTCGCACTTAGCGGGGGGGCCGGTGAGCAGTTCTTC
CDR3 protein: CASSFALSGGAGEQFF

D gene: .
clone size: .
V gene: TRBV20-1
CDR3 length: 15
J gene: TRBJ2-7
CDR3 DNA: TGCAGTGCTAGAGATCTCACAGGGAAAGCCTACGAGCAGTACTTC
CDR3 protein: CSARDLTGKAYEQYF

D gene: TRBD1
clone size: few
V gene: TRBV10-1
CDR3 length: 15
J gene: TRBJ2-1
CDR3 DNA: TGCGCCAGCAGTGAGGAACAGGGGCGCAGCAATGAGCAGTTCTTC
CDR3 protein: CASSEEQGRSNEQFF

D gene: .
clone size: .
V gene: TRBV20-1
CDR3 length: 13
J gene: TRBJ2-7
CDR3 DNA: TGCAGTGCTAAGACAGCTAGCTCCTACGAGCAGTACTTC
CDR3 protein: CSAKTASSYEQYF

D gene: TRBD2
clone size: .
V gene: TRBV11-2
CDR3 length: 16
J gene: TRBJ2-1
CDR3 DNA: TGTGCCAGCAGCACCCACCCTAGCGGGAGAGGAAATGAGCAGTTCTTC
CDR3 protein: CASSTHPSGRGNEQFF

D gene: .
clone size: .
V gene: TRBV11-2
CDR3 length: 14
J gene: TRBJ1-1
CDR3 DNA: TGTGCCAGCAGCGGCAGGGCTGTGGAGGCTGAAGCTTTCTTT
CDR3 protein: CASSGRAVEAEAFF

D gene: TRBD1
clone size: .
V gene: TRBV7-9
CDR3 length: 17
J gene: TRBJ2-2
CDR3 DNA: TGTGCCAGCAGCTCATTTTCAGGGGGCGCAGACACCGGGGAGCTGTTTTTT
CDR3 protein: CASSSFSGGADTGELFF

D gene: TRBD2
clone size: .
V gene: TRBV3-1
CDR3 length: 15
J gene: TRBJ2-1
CDR3 DNA: TGTGCCAGCAGCTGGACTAGCGGGGGGGTAGATGAGCAGTTCTTC
CDR3 protein: CASSWTSGGVDEQFF

D gene: .
clone size: .
V gene: TRBV20-1
CDR3 length: 13
J gene: TRBJ2-5
CDR3 DNA: TGCAGTGCCTCGCGGACAGTCCGGGGGACCCAGTACTTC
CDR3 protein: CSASRTVRGTQYF